This TCR beta chain was sequenced during a study of blood T cell repertoires in COVID-19. Study as a whole: COVID-19 samples from acute and convalescent phases originated in the United States, Italy and Spain.

The authors' processing: It was from reference gene primer amplification that nucleated cell counts were estimated. Clones were read by immunoSEQ multiplex PCR, and TCRdb kept only the in-frame ones, dropping some. V and J calls and clone size come straight from that table; D and trimming were deduced from the DNA. The sample contains roughly 220,000 clones, about 86% of which appear only once. Researchers sorted participants into cohorts using their self-reported clinical history. In germline, CDR1 is LNHNV, CDR2 YYDKDF (reference sequence). Trimming cost V 1 base and J 7 bases, with 13 bases left between them. This CDR3 is built from 15 residues.

The specimen was PBMCs or T cells enriched from blood (not recorded which). The receptor's source is a middle-aged woman with acute COVID-19. This chain uses TRBV15 with TRBJ1-4; possible D gene TRBD1, 6 bases. Here the CDR3 DNA reads TGTGCCACCAGCAGAGGGGGACAAGTTCGTGAAAAACTGTTTTTT. This translates into CATSRGGQVREKLFF.